One sample yielded the 8 T cell receptor beta chains listed below, sequenced in a study of blood T cell repertoires in COVID-19. The data were produced by immunoSEQ multiplex PCR, yet TCRdb's version contains in-frame clones alone and is incomplete. The profile covers 26,000 or so clones, with approximately 88% appearing a single time and about 17% taken by the ten largest. The sample was peripheral blood. All receptors derive from a human donor in a cohort sampled during active COVID-19.

The chain recombines TRBV11-3 with TRBJ2-5; 7 bases are shared with TRBD2. The V and J ends lost 2 bases and 1 base, in that order; junction bases with no gene match: 1. CDR3 size: 14 residues. Germline values: CDR1 SGHNT, CDR2 YENEEA. The CDR3 loop is CASSLLAAQETQYF. CDR3 nucleotides: TGTGCCAGCAGCTTACTAGCGGCCCAAGAGACCCAGTACTTC.

This chain links TRBV10-2 with TRBJ2-6, with TRBD2 matching 8 bases. This CDR3 is 19 amino acids long. The V gene end was trimmed by 2 bases and the J gene end by 3 bases; junction bases not matched to a gene: 12. CDR1 and CDR2 (germline): WSHSY, SAAADI. CDR3 protein: CASSEPAGGLSGGANVLTF. CDR3 sequence (DNA): TGCGCCAGCAGTGAGCCCGCGGGGGGCCTCTCCGGTGGGGCCAACGTCCTGACTTTC.

The rearrangement joins TRBV7-2 to TRBJ2-7, with D perhaps TRBD2 (5 bases). Germline CDR1 SGHTA, CDR2 FQGNSA. Trimming took off 1 base at V and 3 bases at J, with 10 bases between the two ends. The CDR3 has 14 residues. CDR3 in DNA: TGTGCCAGCAGCTTAGGGTCTGGACTCTACGAGCAGTACTTC. As protein: CASSLGSGLYEQYF.

This rearrangement joins TRBV6-5 to TRBJ1-2, with a weak D call TRBD1 (5 bases). Germline V gene lookup returns CDR1 MNHEY and CDR2 SVGAGI. There are 14 residues in the CDR3. Trimming removed 6 bases at V and 4 bases at J, with 15 bases between. CDR3 protein: CASSLNGHLYGYTF. CDR3 coding DNA: TGTGCCAGCAGCCTTAACGGACACCTCTATGGCTACACCTTC.

V and J are TRBV3-1 (or the pseudogene TRBV3-2) and TRBJ1-3; a possible D gene is TRBD1 (5 bases). Germline V gene sequence: CDR1 LGHDT, CDR2 YNNKEL (reference sequence). V dropped 0 bases and J dropped 1 base, with 13 bases sitting between them. The CDR3 sequence is 17 residues long. CDR3 protein: CASSQDWAGWSGNTIYF. For the CDR3, the DNA is TGTGCCAGCAGCCAAGATTGGGCAGGGTGGTCTGGAAACACCATATATTTT.

The CDR3 region is CASSESLSSYNEQFF. The CDR3 nucleotides are TGCGCCAGCAGTGAGTCTTTGAGCTCCTACAATGAGCAGTTCTTC. The genes are TRBV10-2 and TRBJ2-1; no firm D call. In germline, CDR1 is WSHSY, CDR2 SAAADI. The CDR3 is 15 amino acids. With 0 bases removed from V and 0 bases from J, the gap between germline ends came to 6 bases.

The chain has TRBV7-9 and TRBJ1-4; TRBD1 agrees at 8 bases. The length of the CDR3 is 15 residues. V lost 4 bases and J lost 6; bases outside the gene matches: 7. Germline-derived CDR1 and CDR2 are SEHNR and FQNEAQ (reference sequence). CDR3: CASSSAQGVYEKLFF. The CDR3 DNA reads as TGTGCCAGCAGCTCTGCACAGGGGGTTTATGAAAAACTGTTTTTT.

The chain combines TRBV5-5 with TRBJ2-7, with TRBD1 matching 8 bases. Germline V gene lookup returns CDR1 SGHKS and CDR2 YYEKEE (reference sequence). The CDR3 length is 15 residues. With 4 bases clipped from V and 4 bases from J, the junction kept 10 bases outside the gene matches. CDR3 sequence: CASSASGTGFYEQYF. CDR3 bases: TGTGCCAGCAGCGCCTCCGGGACAGGATTTTACGAGCAGTACTTC.